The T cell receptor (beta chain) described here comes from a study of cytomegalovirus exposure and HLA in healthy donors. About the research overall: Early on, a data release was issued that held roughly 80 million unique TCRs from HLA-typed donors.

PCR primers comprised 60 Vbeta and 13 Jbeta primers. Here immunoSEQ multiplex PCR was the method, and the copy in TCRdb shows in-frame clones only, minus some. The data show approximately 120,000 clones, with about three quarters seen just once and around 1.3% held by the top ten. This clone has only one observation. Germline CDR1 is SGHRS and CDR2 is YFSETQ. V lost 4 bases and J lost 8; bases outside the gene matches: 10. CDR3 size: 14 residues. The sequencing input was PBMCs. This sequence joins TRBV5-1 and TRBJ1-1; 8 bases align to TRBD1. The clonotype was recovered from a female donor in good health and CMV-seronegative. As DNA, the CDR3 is TGCGCCAGCAGCAAACGGCAGGGGGCCGGGGAAGCTTTCTTT. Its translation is CASSKRQGAGEAFF.